This TCR beta chain was sequenced in a study of blood T cell repertoires in COVID-19. Study members were between 18 and 89 years old and lived in approximately 25 US regions. Germline V gene lookup returns CDR1 MGHRA and CDR2 YSYEKL. The CDR3 runs 21 residues. J gave up 4 bases and V 3 bases, and 22 bases lay outside the gene matches. Produced via immunoSEQ multiplex PCR; TCRdb's table is partial and in-frame only. This sample has more than 200,000 clones, with around nine tenths found just once. Source material: PBMCs or T cells enriched from blood (not recorded which). The genes are TRBV4-1 and TRBJ2-2, with 8 bases matching TRBD2. The TCR was taken from a man younger than 45 who had recovered from COVID-19. CDR3 nucleotides: TGCGCCAGCAGCCATCCCTGGAGCGGGGGCCAAACCGGGTTGATCACCGGGGAGCTGTTTTTT. Translation: CASSHPWSGGQTGLITGELFF.